One and the same sample provided the 23 T cell receptor beta chains below, sequenced in a study of identical twins. Via MiXCR, TCRdb re-called the 5' RACE reads, giving one row per CDR3 protein. The data contain approximately 240,000 distinct CDR3 sequences, around an eighth of them singletons. The sequencing input was memory (CD45RO+) T cells sorted from blood. These receptors all stem from a woman aged 18-29 years in good health.

The chain carries TRBV3-1 and TRBJ2-5, with TRBD2 identical over 12 bases. This CDR3 is built from 16 residues. Losses at the gene ends were 2 bases for V and 0 bases for J; bases not matched to a gene: 1. CDR1 and CDR2 (germline): LGHDT, YNNKEL (reference sequence). The CDR3 DNA is TGTGCCAGCAGCCAAAGACTAGCGGGGGACCAAGAGACCCAGTACTTC. Protein sequence: CASSQRLAGDQETQYF.

There are many counts of this clonotype. The V and J genes are TRBV7-2 and TRBJ2-3, with 8 bases fitting TRBD2. The germline CDR1 and CDR2 sequences are SGHTA and FQGNSA. CDR3 length equals 15 residues. The junction had 6 bases not matched to a gene; V was cut back by 3 bases and J by 4 bases. The CDR3 loop is CASSFSLAGADTQYF. The CDR3 nucleotides are TGTGCCAGCAGCTTCAGTCTAGCGGGTGCAGATACGCAGTATTTT.

This clonotype has at least ten counts. The chain uses TRBV10-3 and TRBJ2-1; TRBD2 matches at 9 bases. Germline CDR1 reads ENHRY; CDR2 reads SYGVKD. Trimming removed 10 bases from V and 5 bases from J; junction bases left unmatched: 15. This CDR3 has 16 amino acids. The DNA of the CDR3 is TGTGCCACCGCCCTTAATAGCGGGAGCGCCCACAATGAGCAGTTCTTC. It translates to CATALNSGSAHNEQFF.

The rearrangement joins TRBV10-3 to TRBJ2-3; TRBD1 is a possible D gene (6 bases). The CDR3 is made up of 15 amino acids. Germline V gives CDR1 ENHRY, CDR2 SYGVKD. V was pared by 7 bases and J by 3 bases, with 17 bases between. The CDR3 sequence is CAITLQGLRTDTQYF. CDR3 DNA sequence: TGTGCCATCACCCTACAGGGTTTGAGGACAGATACGCAGTATTTT.

The genes are TRBV9 and TRBJ2-7, with D unresolved. V dropped 1 base and J dropped 3 bases, with 14 bases sitting between them. Germline V gives CDR1 SGDLS, CDR2 YYNGEE. The length of the CDR3 is 15 residues. The CDR3 here is CASSVNPQADYEQYF. CDR3 nucleotides: TGTGCCAGCAGCGTAAATCCCCAGGCAGACTACGAGCAGTACTTC. Supplemented by reference TRBV9 and TRBJ2-7, the full variable domain reads DSGVTQTPKHLITATGQRVTLRCSPRSGDLSVYWYQQSLDQGLQFLIQYYNGEERAKGNILERFSAQQFPDLHSELNLSSLELGDSALYFCASSVNPQADYEQYFGPGTRLTVT.

This clonotype has more than one count but fewer than ten. This chain uses TRBV6-1 with TRBJ2-2; D might be TRBD1 or TRBD2, each matching 5 bases. The CDR3 runs 16 residues. Germline loops: CDR1 MNHNS, CDR2 SASEGT. V lost 3 bases and J 2 bases, leaving 13 bases between the germline ends. The CDR3: CASSDARGANTGELFF. CDR3 sequence (DNA): TGTGCCAGCAGTGACGCGAGGGGCGCCAACACCGGGGAGCTGTTTTTT.

In this sample, this clonotype turned up many times. The V and J genes are TRBV7-9 and TRBJ2-5, with D unclear. CDR3 size: 15 residues. V was shortened by 5 bases and J by 2 bases, with 15 bases between the two germline ends. From germline, CDR1 is SEHNR and CDR2 FQNEAQ (reference sequence). The CDR3 sequence is CASSPPFGSQETQYF. CDR3 bases: TGTGCCAGCAGCCCCCCATTCGGCAGTCAAGAGACCCAGTACTTC.

A few counts support this clonotype. The chain couples TRBV12-3 or TRBV12-4 to TRBJ2-7; a weak D match, TRBD2 (6 bases). Trimming left V 7 bases short and J 4 bases short, with 17 bases between. CDR3 length equals 14 residues. CDR3 nucleotide sequence: TGTGCCAGCACCTCCGGTCTAGCGTATTACGAGCAGTACTTC. Protein sequence: CASTSGLAYYEQYF.

This clonotype was detected many times. This sequence joins TRBV5-1 and TRBJ2-1, with D unresolved. Germline CDR1 reads SGHRS; CDR2 reads YFSETQ. The germline V and J ends were trimmed by 0 bases and 3 bases, with 10 bases remaining between them. The length of the CDR3 is 15 residues. The CDR3 coding sequence is TGCGCCAGCAGCTTGGGGGCCATATTCTACAATGAGCAGTTCTTC. This encodes CASSLGAIFYNEQFF.

The chain is built from TRBV3-1 and TRBJ2-3; D call uncertain. Germline V lookup: CDR1 LGHDT, CDR2 YNNKEL (reference sequence). The CDR3 length is 13 residues. V shed 1 base and J shed 2 bases, with 4 bases lying between them. The CDR3 region is CASSQGTTDTQYF. The CDR3 DNA reads TGTGCCAGCAGCCAAGGGACCACAGATACGCAGTATTTT.

This sequence joins TRBV20-1 and TRBJ1-1; no clear D gene. This CDR3 has 14 amino acids. V lost 5 bases, J lost 1 base, and 14 bases lay in between. From germline, CDR1 is DFQATT and CDR2 SNEGSKA (reference sequence). CDR3 bases: TGCAGTGCTGTCATCCCGTCCAAGAACACTGAAGCTTTCTTT. Its protein is CSAVIPSKNTEAFF.

For this clonotype: A read error is likely, as this CDR3 ends without the conserved phenylalanine or tryptophan. This chain connects TRBV11-2 to TRBJ2-1, with D possibly matching TRBD2 (5 bases). The CDR3 sequence is 13 residues long. Germline CDR1 SGHAT, CDR2 FQNNGV. V lost 4 bases, J lost 2 bases, and 6 bases lay in between. CDR3 sequence (DNA): TGTGCCAGCAGCTCGACTACCTACAATGAGCAGTTCCTC. Its protein is CASSSTTYNEQFL.

This chain links TRBV7-8 with TRBJ2-2, with unresolved D. The CDR3 length is 12 residues. Germline CDR1 is SGHVS and CDR2 is FQNEAQ. Trimming left V 8 bases short and J 7 bases short, with 11 bases between. The CDR3 protein is CASGAGSGELFF. The CDR3 region has the DNA TGTGCCAGCGGCGCTGGAAGCGGGGAGCTGTTTTTT. The entire variable domain, with the rest obtained from reference TRBV7-8 and TRBJ2-2, is as follows: GAGVSQSPRYKVAKRGQDVALRCDPISGHVSLFWYQQALGQGPEFLTYFQNEAQLDKSGLPSDRFFAERPEGSVSTLKIQRTQQEDSAVYLCASGAGSGELFFGEGSRLTVL.

This clonotype appeared a few times. Here the CDR3 DNA reads TGCAGTGCTAGCCCAGGGGGCGTAGAGACCCAGTACTTC. Its translation is CSASPGGVETQYF. The gene calls are TRBV20-1 and TRBJ2-5, with TRBD1 matching over 8 bases. The CDR3 runs to 13 residues. Germline V gene sequence: CDR1 DFQATT, CDR2 SNEGSKA (reference sequence). J was trimmed by 4 bases and V by 3 bases; bases with no gene match: 4.

This chain joins TRBV6-1 and TRBJ2-5; 7 nucleotides align to TRBD1. V trimming: 5 bases; J trimming: 6 bases; junction bases outside the gene matches: 9. In germline, CDR1 is MNHNS, CDR2 SASEGT. The CDR3 totals 14 residues. The CDR3 DNA reads as TGTGCCAGCAGTACGGGACAGTATCCCCAGACCCAGTACTTC. Its protein is CASSTGQYPQTQYF.

V usage is TRBV6-1 and J usage is TRBJ2-1; no reliable D call. The length of the CDR3 is 13 residues. V dropped 3 bases and J dropped 4 bases, with 7 bases sitting between them. Germline V gene lookup returns CDR1 MNHNS and CDR2 SASEGT. The chain's CDR3 is CASSDRSYNEQFF. The CDR3 DNA sequence: TGTGCCAGCAGTGACCGATCTTACAATGAGCAGTTCTTC.

This clonotype was observed a few times. The chain employs TRBV2 and TRBJ2-7; unclear D gene. The CDR3 is made up of 16 amino acids. Trimming took off 1 base at V and 4 bases at J, with 17 bases between the two ends. Germline V CDR1 and CDR2: SNHLY, FYNNEI. The CDR3 region is CASSEEAGPPVYEQYF. The CDR3, as DNA: TGTGCCAGCAGTGAAGAGGCAGGTCCACCCGTATACGAGCAGTACTTC.

This clonotype was detected a few times. The chain carries TRBV12-3 or TRBV12-4 and TRBJ2-2, with 7 nucleotides matching TRBD1. The length of the CDR3 is 16 residues. V was pared by 3 bases and J by 1 base, with 5 bases of the junction left unmatched. The CDR3 spells CASSFPTGRNTGELFF. The CDR3 coding sequence is TGTGCCAGCAGTTTCCCGACAGGGAGGAACACCGGGGAGCTGTTTTTT.

V gene TRBV3-1 combines with J gene TRBJ2-1; possible D gene TRBD2, 6 bases. Germline CDR1 reads LGHDT; CDR2 reads YNNKEL (reference sequence). The CDR3 is made up of 14 amino acids. Trimming stripped 9 bases from V and 5 bases from J, with 17 bases between. CDR3 DNA sequence: TGTGCCAGTTCCCCCCGGACTAAGGACAATGAGCAGTTCTTC. Protein product: CASSPRTKDNEQFF.

This clonotype appeared a few times. This chain links TRBV15 with TRBJ1-2; D is perhaps TRBD1 (5 bases). Trimming removed 0 bases from V and 4 bases from J, with 12 bases in between. There are 15 residues in the CDR3. Germline-derived CDR1 and CDR2 are LNHNV and YYDKDF (reference sequence). The CDR3 reads CATSRERGPAYGYTF. CDR3 nucleotides: TGTGCCACCAGCAGAGAGAGGGGCCCCGCCTATGGCTACACCTTC.

The rearrangement links TRBV9 to TRBJ2-2, with TRBD2 identical over 10 bases. The germline CDR1 and CDR2 sequences are SGDLS and YYNGEE. V trimming: 3 bases; J trimming: 6 bases; junction bases outside the gene matches: 8. The CDR3 totals 16 residues. CDR3: CASSASGRAYAGELFF. CDR3 DNA: TGTGCCAGCAGCGCCAGCGGGAGGGCTTACGCCGGGGAGCTGTTTTTT.

This rearrangement joins TRBV9 to TRBJ2-7, with D tentatively TRBD1 (6 bases). CDR1 and CDR2 (germline): SGDLS, YYNGEE. V was cut by 0 bases and J by 6 bases, with 10 bases left in between. This CDR3 has 13 amino acids. The CDR3 is CASSVEQGGEQYF. For the CDR3, the DNA is TGTGCCAGCAGCGTAGAACAGGGTGGCGAGCAGTACTTC.

This clonotype appeared many times. The chain joins TRBV4-1 to TRBJ2-1, with 7 bases identical to TRBD2. This CDR3 is 15 amino acids long. V trimming: 3 bases; J trimming: 5 bases; junction bases outside the gene matches: 7. Germline CDR1 and CDR2: MGHRA and YSYEKL. The CDR3 DNA follows: TGCGCCAGCAGCCACCCTAGCGGTGACAACAATGAGCAGTTCTTC. As protein: CASSHPSGDNNEQFF.